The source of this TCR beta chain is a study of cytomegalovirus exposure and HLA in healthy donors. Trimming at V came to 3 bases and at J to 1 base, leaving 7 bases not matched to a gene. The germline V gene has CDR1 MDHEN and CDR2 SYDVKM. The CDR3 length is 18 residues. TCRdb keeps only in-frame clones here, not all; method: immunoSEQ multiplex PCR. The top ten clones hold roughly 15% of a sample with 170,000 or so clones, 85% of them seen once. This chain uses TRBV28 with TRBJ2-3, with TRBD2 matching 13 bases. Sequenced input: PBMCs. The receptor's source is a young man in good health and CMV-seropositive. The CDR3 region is CASSFPGLAGEGTDTQYF. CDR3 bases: TGTGCCAGCAGTTTTCCAGGACTAGCGGGAGAGGGCACAGATACGCAGTATTTT.